This record concerns one T cell receptor beta chain sequence. The sample belongs to a study of blood T cell repertoires in COVID-19. V was pared by 0 bases and J by 11 bases, with 12 bases between. The CDR3 loop spans 13 amino acids. Germline V gene sequence: CDR1 SGHRS, CDR2 YFSETQ. The protocol was immunoSEQ multiplex PCR, while the TCRdb copy is restricted to in-frame clones and leaves out a portion. The sample yields over 110,000 clones, around 78% seen once. J is TRBJ2-1 and V is TRBV5-1; possible D gene TRBD1, 5 bases. The TCR originated in a woman between 55 and 75 years old with acute or convalescent COVID-19. The specimen sequenced was peripheral blood. For the CDR3, the DNA is TGCGCCAGCAGCTTGGGTGGGGCAGGGAAGCAGTTCTTC. Its translation is CASSLGGAGKQFF.